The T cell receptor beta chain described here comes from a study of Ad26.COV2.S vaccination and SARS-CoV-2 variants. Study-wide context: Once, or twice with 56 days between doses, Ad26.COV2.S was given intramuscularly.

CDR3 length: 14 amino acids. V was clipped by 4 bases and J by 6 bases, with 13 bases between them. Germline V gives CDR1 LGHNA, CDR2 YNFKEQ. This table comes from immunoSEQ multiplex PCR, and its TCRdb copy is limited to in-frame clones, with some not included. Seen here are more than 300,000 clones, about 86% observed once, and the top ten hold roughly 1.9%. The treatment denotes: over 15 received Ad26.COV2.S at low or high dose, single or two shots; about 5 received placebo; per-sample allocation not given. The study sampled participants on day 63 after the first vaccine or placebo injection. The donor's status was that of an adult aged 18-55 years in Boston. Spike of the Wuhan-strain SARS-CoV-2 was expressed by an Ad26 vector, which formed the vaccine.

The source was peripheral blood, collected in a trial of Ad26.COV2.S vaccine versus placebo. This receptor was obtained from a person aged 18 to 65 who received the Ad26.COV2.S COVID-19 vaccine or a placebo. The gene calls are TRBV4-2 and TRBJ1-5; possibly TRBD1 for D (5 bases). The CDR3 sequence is CASSLSGSGQPQHF. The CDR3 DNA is TGTGCCAGCAGCCTCTCAGGGTCGGGTCAGCCCCAGCATTTT.